This TCR beta chain was sequenced during a study of low-dose radiotherapy and immunotherapy resistance in tumors. Whole-study context: Doses delivered to Cohort 2 were 1 Gy per fraction every two weeks, amounting to 13 Gy over 26 weeks.

The time point is: before trial treatment. This clonotype has only a few counts. Deletions cut 2 bases from V and 4 bases from J, with 14 bases between. The CDR3 runs to 14 residues. The germline V gene encodes CDR1 GTSNPN and CDR2 SVGIG (reference sequence). Alpha- and beta-chain coverage of first-strand cDNA came from TRAV- and TRBV-specific primers. TCR amplification ran approximately 20 PCR cycles using constant-region and V-primer adapter primers. TCRdb re-derived calls from the reads in MiXCR, one entry per CDR3 protein. This sample has about 89,000 distinct CDR3 sequences, with more than 8% found just once.

The sequenced sample was PBMCs, obtained before treatment. The clonotype originates from a male donor with prostate cancer. The chain carries TRBV30 and TRBJ1-2; D uncertain. CDR3 DNA: TGTGCCTGGAGTAATAGGCAGTACTTCTATGGCTACACCTTC. It is translated as CAWSNRQYFYGYTF.